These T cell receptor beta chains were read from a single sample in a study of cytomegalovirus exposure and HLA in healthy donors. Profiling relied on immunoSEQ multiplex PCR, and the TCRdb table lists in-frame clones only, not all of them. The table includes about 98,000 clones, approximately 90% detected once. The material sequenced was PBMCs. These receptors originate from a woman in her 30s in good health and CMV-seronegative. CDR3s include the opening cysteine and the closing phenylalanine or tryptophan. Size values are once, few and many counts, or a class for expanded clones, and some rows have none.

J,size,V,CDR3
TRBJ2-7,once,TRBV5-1,CASYNPGQGATLYF
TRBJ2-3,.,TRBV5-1,CASSLRGVGTDTQYF
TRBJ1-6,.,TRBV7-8,CASSFGTAFSGGNSPLHF
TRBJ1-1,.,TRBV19,CATRLYTEAFF
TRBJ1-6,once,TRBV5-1,CASSLEQSPLSLHF
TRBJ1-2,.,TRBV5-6,CASLGDRGNYGYTF
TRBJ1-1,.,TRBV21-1,CASSLNECRGEAFF
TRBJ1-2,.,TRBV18,CASSPRDSDQSGYTF
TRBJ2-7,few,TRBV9,CASSVAAGGGYEQYF
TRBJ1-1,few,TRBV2,CASSTNRVNTEAFF
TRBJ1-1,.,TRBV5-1,CASSPSTGGAEAFF
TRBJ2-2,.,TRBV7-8,CASSLRGQGSFANTGELFF
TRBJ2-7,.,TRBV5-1,CASSSGTLGNEQYF
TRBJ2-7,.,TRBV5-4,CASSLPGTGVSEQYF
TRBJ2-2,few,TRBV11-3,CASSLGLAGRAGELFF
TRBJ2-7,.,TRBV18,CASSPGQVLSYEQYF
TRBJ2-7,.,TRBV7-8,CASSLLSQREQYF
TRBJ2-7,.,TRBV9,CASSVGSSGTSQLYEQYF
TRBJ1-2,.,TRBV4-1,CASSQDLPDSTPRYGYTF
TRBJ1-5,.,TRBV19,CASSYWRGTSNQPQHF
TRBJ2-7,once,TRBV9,CASSVGEGTGQREQYF
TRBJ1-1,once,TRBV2,CASRRGLGEAFF
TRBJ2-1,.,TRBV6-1,CASSGTARGNEQFF
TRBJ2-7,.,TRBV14,CASSQVVGSGEQYF
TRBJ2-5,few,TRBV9,CASSVQGGWETQYF
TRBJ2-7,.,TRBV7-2,CASSPGTSGGPYEQYF
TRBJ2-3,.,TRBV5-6,CASSFPTGGTDTQYF
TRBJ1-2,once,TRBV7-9,CASILLGANYGYTF
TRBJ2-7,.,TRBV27,CASSHNRGVWHEQYF
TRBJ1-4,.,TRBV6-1,CASSGGGGTTNEKLFF
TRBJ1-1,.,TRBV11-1,CASSHRTGSEAFF
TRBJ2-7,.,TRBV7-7,CASSLMEGAGYEQYF
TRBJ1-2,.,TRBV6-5,CASSYERDRGNYGYTF
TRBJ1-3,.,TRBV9,CASSVSGQESGNTIYF
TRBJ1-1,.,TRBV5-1,CASSTGLRAGASNTEAFF
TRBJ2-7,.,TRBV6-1,CASSGLTQGSEQYF
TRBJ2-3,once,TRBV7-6,CASSLYGLLAGEVWADTQYF
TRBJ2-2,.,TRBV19,CASSISRRDTGELFF
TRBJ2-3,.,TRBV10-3,CAGGPPKRGTDTQYF
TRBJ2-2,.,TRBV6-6,CASSYEDETGELFF
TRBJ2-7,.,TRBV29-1,CSAGQGADEQYF
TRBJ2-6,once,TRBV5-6,CASSLVGEGSGANVLTF
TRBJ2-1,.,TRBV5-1,CASSFLNEQFF
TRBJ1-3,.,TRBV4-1,CASSQLQVSGNTIYF
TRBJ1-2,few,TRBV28,CASSFLGYRGRNVRGYTF
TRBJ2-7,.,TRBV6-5,CASPGTYEQYF
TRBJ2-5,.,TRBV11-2,CASSPGNFRETQYF
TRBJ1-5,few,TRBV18,CASSHDRDLSQPQHF
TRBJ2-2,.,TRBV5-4,CASSLAQGVGTGELFF
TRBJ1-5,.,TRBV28,CASSSGTGGVSNQPQHF
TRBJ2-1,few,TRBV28,CASSPRRGFNEQFF
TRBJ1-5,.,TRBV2,CASSQGGVSQPQHF
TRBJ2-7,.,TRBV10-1,CASSPGTGVHEQYF
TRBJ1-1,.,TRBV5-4,CASSPGLHPRAFF